The rows below give T cell receptor beta chains drawn from one sample of a study of cytomegalovirus exposure and HLA in healthy donors. TCRdb keeps only in-frame clones here, not all; method: immunoSEQ multiplex PCR. The sample has 150,000 to 200,000 clones; around 72% are singletons. Sequenced sample: PBMCs. The receptor source for this set is a woman aged 40 to 49 in good health and CMV-seropositive. The conserved cysteine and the conserved F or W are not part of the CDR3 here.

j_call: TRBJ2-5
v_call: TRBV5-5
cdr3_aa: ASSFPGRGETQY

j_call: TRBJ1-6
v_call: TRBV7-9
cdr3_aa: SSSEANSPLH

j_call: TRBJ2-1
v_call: TRBV15
cdr3_aa: ATSRENSGATYNEQF

j_call: TRBJ1-4
v_call: TRBV27
cdr3_aa: ASSSNNEKLF

j_call: TRBJ1-1
v_call: TRBV19
cdr3_aa: ATMKGRQNMNTEAF

j_call: TRBJ2-2
v_call: TRBV30
cdr3_aa: AWSFTGSGELF

j_call: TRBJ2-3
v_call: TRBV11-3
cdr3_aa: ASSLGQSSTDTQY

j_call: TRBJ1-1
v_call: TRBV20-1
cdr3_aa: SARGRVEAF

j_call: TRBJ2-1
v_call: TRBV5-4
cdr3_aa: ASSLGIQALGNEQF

j_call: TRBJ2-1
v_call: TRBV5-1
cdr3_aa: ASSLRVANEQF

j_call: TRBJ1-6
v_call: TRBV30
cdr3_aa: AWRTQSGTPLH

j_call: TRBJ2-3
v_call: TRBV2
cdr3_aa: ASSETTSTDTQY

j_call: TRBJ1-6
v_call: TRBV25-1
cdr3_aa: ASKSSYNSPLH

j_call: TRBJ1-3
v_call: TRBV9
cdr3_aa: ASSVGSSGNTIY

j_call: TRBJ1-2
v_call: TRBV28
cdr3_aa: ASSQNRGRNYGYT

j_call: TRBJ2-4
v_call: TRBV7-2
cdr3_aa: ASSYRDRGNSQY

j_call: TRBJ1-1
v_call: TRBV5-8
cdr3_aa: ASSLGGNTEAF

j_call: TRBJ1-2
v_call: TRBV5-4
cdr3_aa: ASSFRGGGYT

j_call: TRBJ1-2
v_call: TRBV5-4
cdr3_aa: ASSFRTETYGYT

j_call: TRBJ1-1
v_call: TRBV28
cdr3_aa: ASSLSGNTEAF

j_call: TRBJ2-1
v_call: TRBV5-1
cdr3_aa: ASSRTSLDNEQF

j_call: TRBJ1-1
v_call: TRBV11-3
cdr3_aa: ASSLGGRSTEAF

j_call: TRBJ2-1
v_call: TRBV14
cdr3_aa: ASSRSNDNEQF

j_call: TRBJ2-6
v_call: TRBV5-4
cdr3_aa: ASSSGRDRGSGANVLT

j_call: TRBJ2-6
v_call: TRBV5-4
cdr3_aa: ASSLRSSGANVLT

j_call: TRBJ2-3
v_call: TRBV4-3
cdr3_aa: ASSQGLSDTQY

j_call: TRBJ2-1
v_call: TRBV7-9
cdr3_aa: ASSLARSSYNEQF

j_call: TRBJ1-3
v_call: TRBV5-1
cdr3_aa: ASSLDDYRLSGNTIY

j_call: TRBJ1-2
v_call: TRBV5-5
cdr3_aa: ASSSRESESGYT

j_call: TRBJ2-3
v_call: TRBV7-6
cdr3_aa: ASSLSQGYHTDTQY

j_call: TRBJ1-2
v_call: TRBV27
cdr3_aa: ASSLDRGGSGGYT

j_call: TRBJ1-1
v_call: TRBV30
cdr3_aa: AWSVATAGTEAF

j_call: TRBJ1-5
v_call: TRBV15
cdr3_aa: ATSRDLNSNQPQH

j_call: TRBJ1-2
v_call: TRBV4-1
cdr3_aa: ASSTQTGAYGYT

j_call: TRBJ2-3
v_call: TRBV5-4
cdr3_aa: ASRTGDRITDTQY

j_call: TRBJ2-1
v_call: TRBV27
cdr3_aa: ASSSGEGQTNEQF

j_call: TRBJ2-3
v_call: TRBV6-5
cdr3_aa: ASSSTTSMDTQY

j_call: TRBJ2-2
v_call: TRBV7-9
cdr3_aa: SSSGGQGAIGELF

j_call: TRBJ2-1
v_call: TRBV5-1
cdr3_aa: ASSLDSVDEQF

j_call: TRBJ2-5
v_call: TRBV4-1
cdr3_aa: ASSDDRGIETQY

j_call: TRBJ2-5
v_call: TRBV5-1
cdr3_aa: ASKSSGGVGETQY

j_call: TRBJ1-6
v_call: TRBV19
cdr3_aa: ASSSTGARGNSPLH

j_call: TRBJ2-2
v_call: TRBV7-6
cdr3_aa: ASSLLDRDIGELF

j_call: TRBJ1-2
v_call: TRBV28
cdr3_aa: ASSTAPGYT

j_call: TRBJ1-1
v_call: TRBV5-1
cdr3_aa: ASSLVQGAPGNTEAF

j_call: TRBJ1-2
v_call: TRBV9
cdr3_aa: ASSGLSGGYT

j_call: TRBJ1-1
v_call: TRBV30
cdr3_aa: AWSPHRGEAF

j_call: TRBJ1-4
v_call: TRBV2
cdr3_aa: ASSRSYTTNEKLF

j_call: TRBJ2-7
v_call: TRBV4-3
cdr3_aa: ASSQRSGTGGFEQY

j_call: TRBJ2-1
v_call: TRBV18
cdr3_aa: ASSNNEQF

j_call: .
v_call: TRBV7-8
cdr3_aa: ASSLGHSYEQY

j_call: TRBJ2-2
v_call: TRBV29-1
cdr3_aa: SVEVLGTQNTGELF

j_call: TRBJ2-5
v_call: TRBV2
cdr3_aa: GYSPRTSQETQY

j_call: TRBJ2-1
v_call: TRBV5-1
cdr3_aa: ASSLEGGLLPNEQF

j_call: TRBJ2-1
v_call: TRBV11-3
cdr3_aa: ASSPGGDNEQF

j_call: TRBJ2-6
v_call: TRBV25-1
cdr3_aa: ASPGTGGPGANGLT

j_call: TRBJ1-6
v_call: TRBV2
cdr3_aa: ASRPAGGDGSPLH

j_call: TRBJ2-3
v_call: TRBV5-6
cdr3_aa: ASSLGLDFLDTQY

j_call: TRBJ1-6
v_call: TRBV6-1
cdr3_aa: ASSWAVMNSPLH

j_call: TRBJ1-2
v_call: TRBV18
cdr3_aa: ASSPTTFGDGAVVRT